This T cell receptor (beta chain) was retrieved from a study of early stage breast cancer tumors. Study-wide context: Average read coverage per sample was roughly 9.7-fold.

This clone has a single count. Some clones are missing from TCRdb's copy, which holds only in-frame ones; the method was immunoSEQ multiplex PCR. The table records several thousand clones, around 60% of them present only once. Per the germline V gene, CDR1 is SGHTA and CDR2 is FQGTGA. This CDR3 is built from 15 residues. V lost 5 bases and J lost 0, with 12 bases in between. The clonotype originates from a person between 65 and 79 years old with breast cancer. The rearrangement uses TRBV7-3 and TRBJ2-3, with D perhaps TRBD1 (6 bases). Sequenced input: breast tumor tissue. The DNA for the CDR3 is TGTGCCAGCAGCCCGCTAGGACAGAGCACAGATACGCAGTATTTT. Amino acid sequence: CASSPLGQSTDTQYF.